This entry describes one T cell receptor beta chain. The sample comes from a study of cytomegalovirus exposure and HLA in healthy donors. The CDR3 spans 17 residues. J was trimmed by 1 base and V by 5 bases; bases with no gene match: 7. Germline V gives CDR1 SEHNR, CDR2 FQNEAQ (reference sequence). A multiplex PCR was run with 60 Vbeta primers and 13 Jbeta primers. Clones were sequenced by immunoSEQ multiplex PCR, and TCRdb holds only the in-frame ones, with some missing. Of some 200,000 clones listed, roughly 83% were seen once; the top ten hold around 2.3%. V usage is TRBV7-9 and J usage is TRBJ2-6; 8 positions match TRBD1. The source material was PBMCs. The clonotype comes from a woman aged 45 to 65 in good health and CMV-seronegative. Here the CDR3 DNA reads TGTGCCAGCAGCCCTAACAGGGGGGAGTCTGGGGCCAACGTCCTGACTTTC. This gives the protein CASSPNRGESGANVLTF. The variable domain in full, with the rest retrieved from reference TRBV7-9 and TRBJ2-6, is DTGVSQNPRHKITKRGQNVTFRCDPISEHNRLYWYRQTLGQGPEFLTYFQNEAQLEKSRLLSDRFSAERPKGSFSTLEIQRTEQGDSAMYLCASSPNRGESGANVLTFGAGSRLTVL.